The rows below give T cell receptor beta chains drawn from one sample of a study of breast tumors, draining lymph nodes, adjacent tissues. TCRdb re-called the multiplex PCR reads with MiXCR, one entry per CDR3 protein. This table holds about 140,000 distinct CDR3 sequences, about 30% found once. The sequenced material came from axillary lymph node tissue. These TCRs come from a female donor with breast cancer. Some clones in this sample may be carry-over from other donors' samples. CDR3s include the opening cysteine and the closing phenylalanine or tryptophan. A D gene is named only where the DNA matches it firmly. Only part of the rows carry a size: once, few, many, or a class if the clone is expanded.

CDR3aa: CGVRAQSNSPLHF
CDR3nt: TGCGGCGTAAGGGCCCAGAGCAATTCGCCCCTCCACTTT
abundance: NA
j_gene: TRBJ1-6
v_gene: TRBV29-1
d_gene: NA

CDR3aa: CSARSRAANTGELFF
CDR3nt: TGCAGTGCTAGAAGCCGGGCTGCGAACACCGGGGAGCTGTTTTTT
abundance: many
j_gene: TRBJ2-2
v_gene: TRBV20-1
d_gene: NA

CDR3aa: CASSLVEGLNTQYF
CDR3nt: TGTGCCAGCAGCTTAGTTGAGGGCTTGAATACGCAGTATTTT
abundance: many
j_gene: TRBJ2-3
v_gene: TRBV7-9
d_gene: NA

CDR3aa: CASSQEGGMTGGYSYNSPLHF
CDR3nt: TGTGCCAGCAGCCAAGAGGGCGGTATGACAGGGGGATACTCCTATAATTCACCCCTCCACTTT
abundance: NA
j_gene: TRBJ1-6
v_gene: TRBV4-2
d_gene: TRBD1

CDR3aa: CASSLAWTGGGEQFF
CDR3nt: TGTGCCAGCAGCTTAGCTTGGACAGGGGGGGGTGAGCAGTTCTTC
abundance: NA
j_gene: TRBJ2-1
v_gene: TRBV7-9
d_gene: TRBD1

CDR3aa: CAIEAGTNTEAFF
CDR3nt: TGTGCCATCGAAGCAGGGACTAACACTGAAGCTTTCTTT
abundance: NA
j_gene: TRBJ1-1
v_gene: TRBV10-3
d_gene: NA

CDR3aa: CASSFKIPGHEQFF
CDR3nt: TGTGCCAGCAGCTTCAAGATCCCCGGCCATGAGCAGTTCTTC
abundance: many
j_gene: TRBJ2-1
v_gene: TRBV7-2
d_gene: NA

CDR3aa: CASSRDRGRVEAFF
CDR3nt: TGTGCCAGCTCACGGGACAGGGGGCGGGTTGAAGCTTTCTTT
abundance: NA
j_gene: TRBJ1-1
v_gene: TRBV18
d_gene: TRBD1

CDR3aa: CAGRANYGYTF
CDR3nt: TGTGCCGGCAGGGCTAACTATGGCTACACCTTC
abundance: many
j_gene: TRBJ1-2
v_gene: TRBV2
d_gene: NA

CDR3aa: CASSGATSYNEQFF
CDR3nt: TGTGCCTCCTCAGGGGCTACCTCCTACAATGAGCAGTTCTTC
abundance: many
j_gene: TRBJ2-1
v_gene: TRBV24-1
d_gene: NA

CDR3aa: CASSLGGTYGYTF
CDR3nt: TGTGCCAGCAGCTTAGGAGGGACCTATGGCTACACCTTC
abundance: many
j_gene: TRBJ1-2
v_gene: TRBV7-9
d_gene: NA

CDR3aa: CASSFTGSLYNSPLHF
CDR3nt: TGCGCCAGCAGCTTTACAGGGAGCCTCTATAATTCACCCCTCCACTTT
abundance: many
j_gene: TRBJ1-6
v_gene: TRBV5-1
d_gene: NA

CDR3aa: CASSIGEGRYGYTF
CDR3nt: TGTGCCAGTAGTATAGGTGAGGGGCGCTATGGCTACACCTTC
abundance: many
j_gene: TRBJ1-2
v_gene: TRBV19
d_gene: NA

CDR3aa: CSARDQFSYNEQFF
CDR3nt: TGCAGTGCTAGAGATCAGTTCTCCTACAATGAGCAGTTCTTC
abundance: many
j_gene: TRBJ2-1
v_gene: TRBV20-1
d_gene: NA

CDR3aa: CASSPNRDRILGYTF
CDR3nt: TGTGCCAGCAGCCCGAACCGGGACAGGATCCTTGGCTACACCTTC
abundance: many
j_gene: TRBJ1-2
v_gene: TRBV11-1
d_gene: TRBD1

CDR3aa: CASSRYRDPEQYF
CDR3nt: TGTGCCAGCAGCCGATACAGGGACCCCGAGCAGTACTTC
abundance: NA
j_gene: TRBJ2-7
v_gene: TRBV11-3
d_gene: NA

CDR3aa: CASSVRDPYNSPLHF
CDR3nt: TGTGCCAGCAGTGTCCGGGACCCCTATAATTCACCCCTCCACTTT
abundance: many
j_gene: TRBJ1-6
v_gene: TRBV6-1
d_gene: NA

CDR3aa: CSARGSGGADHEQFF
CDR3nt: TGCAGTGCTAGGGGAAGCGGGGGGGCCGACCATGAGCAGTTCTTC
abundance: NA
j_gene: TRBJ2-1
v_gene: TRBV20-1
d_gene: TRBD2

CDR3aa: CASSSGGPTGANVLTF
CDR3nt: TGCGCCAGCAGCTCGGGGGGGCCGACGGGGGCCAACGTCCTGACTTTC
abundance: many
j_gene: TRBJ2-6
v_gene: TRBV5-1
d_gene: TRBD2

CDR3aa: CASHQSGGRKTATNEKLFF
CDR3nt: TGTGCCAGCCACCAGTCGGGGGGACGGAAGACTGCAACTAATGAAAAACTGTTTTTT
abundance: NA
j_gene: TRBJ1-4
v_gene: TRBV7-2
d_gene: NA

CDR3aa: CASSYSYLQYEQYF
CDR3nt: TGTGCCAGCAGTTACTCATATTTGCAATACGAGCAGTACTTC
abundance: many
j_gene: TRBJ2-7
v_gene: TRBV6-5
d_gene: NA

CDR3aa: CASSSQSGQGPYEQYF
CDR3nt: TGTGCCAGCAGCTCACAGTCTGGACAGGGGCCCTACGAGCAGTACTTC
abundance: NA
j_gene: TRBJ2-7
v_gene: TRBV7-2
d_gene: TRBD1

CDR3aa: CATSSLAGGPDTQYF
CDR3nt: TGTGCCACCAGCAGCCTAGCGGGGGGGCCAGATACGCAGTATTTT
abundance: NA
j_gene: TRBJ2-3
v_gene: TRBV15
d_gene: TRBD2

CDR3aa: CASSSPPGGGYFTGELFF
CDR3nt: TGTGCCAGCAGCTCCCCGCCCGGGGGGGGCTATTTTACCGGGGAGCTGTTTTTT
abundance: many
j_gene: TRBJ2-2
v_gene: TRBV5-6
d_gene: TRBD2

CDR3aa: CASSVGVGYGYTF
CDR3nt: TGTGCCAGCAGCGTAGGGGTTGGCTATGGCTACACCTTC
abundance: NA
j_gene: TRBJ1-2
v_gene: TRBV9
d_gene: NA

CDR3aa: CASSVVGGINSPLHF
CDR3nt: TGTGCCAGCAGCGTAGTAGGGGGCATTAATTCACCCCTCCACTTT
abundance: many
j_gene: TRBJ1-6
v_gene: TRBV9
d_gene: TRBD1

CDR3aa: CASSVLHRGRAEKLFF
CDR3nt: TGTGCCAGCAGTGTACTGCACAGGGGGCGAGCTGAGAAACTGTTTTTT
abundance: NA
j_gene: TRBJ1-4
v_gene: TRBV25-1
d_gene: TRBD1

CDR3aa: CASSPSGAEETQYF
CDR3nt: TGTGCCAGCAGCCCATCGGGGGCCGAGGAGACCCAGTACTTC
abundance: NA
j_gene: TRBJ2-5
v_gene: TRBV7-8
d_gene: NA

CDR3aa: CSAPGSYGNTAFF
CDR3nt: TGCAGTGCCCCCGGGTCCTACGGGAATACTGCTTTCTTT
abundance: NA
j_gene: TRBJ1-1
v_gene: TRBV20-1
d_gene: NA

CDR3aa: CASSSDRVVSEAFF
CDR3nt: TGCGCCAGCAGCTCAGACAGGGTTGTCTCTGAAGCTTTCTTT
abundance: NA
j_gene: TRBJ1-1
v_gene: TRBV5-1
d_gene: TRBD1

CDR3aa: CAGSLGGGKFYEQYF
CDR3nt: TGTGCCGGCAGCTTGGGAGGGGGAAAATTCTACGAGCAGTACTTC
abundance: NA
j_gene: TRBJ2-7
v_gene: TRBV7-9
d_gene: NA

CDR3aa: CASSRFEGSSYEQYF
CDR3nt: TGCGCCAGCAGCCGGTTCGAAGGGTCGTCCTACGAGCAGTACTTC
abundance: many
j_gene: TRBJ2-7
v_gene: TRBV4-1
d_gene: NA

CDR3aa: CATSDAGTGFAQYF
CDR3nt: TGTGCCACCAGTGATGCCGGGACAGGGTTCGCGCAGTATTTT
abundance: NA
j_gene: TRBJ2-3
v_gene: TRBV24-1
d_gene: TRBD1

CDR3aa: CASSPQGESISPLHF
CDR3nt: TGTGCCAGCTCACCACAGGGGGAAAGTATTTCACCCCTCCACTTT
abundance: many
j_gene: TRBJ1-6
v_gene: TRBV18
d_gene: NA

CDR3aa: CASSSGQLNEKLFF
CDR3nt: TGTGCCAGCAGTTCAGGGCAGTTGAATGAAAAACTGTTTTTT
abundance: many
j_gene: TRBJ1-4
v_gene: TRBV11-2
d_gene: NA

CDR3aa: CAWSSLSWARGGGYTF
CDR3nt: TGTGCCTGGAGTTCATTGAGTTGGGCGCGAGGAGGAGGCTACACCTTC
abundance: many
j_gene: TRBJ1-2
v_gene: TRBV30
d_gene: NA

CDR3aa: CASSLAPGSLHF
CDR3nt: TGTGCCAGCAGCTTAGCGCCGGGATCCCTCCACTTT
abundance: NA
j_gene: TRBJ1-6
v_gene: TRBV7-2
d_gene: NA

CDR3aa: CASSQGLAGVSGELFF
CDR3nt: TGCGCCAGCAGCCAAGGACTAGCGGGGGTTTCGGGGGAGCTGTTTTTT
abundance: many
j_gene: TRBJ2-2
v_gene: TRBV4-1
d_gene: TRBD2

CDR3aa: CASRGQGLYEQYF
CDR3nt: TGTGCCAGCAGGGGACAGGGCCTCTACGAGCAGTACTTC
abundance: many
j_gene: TRBJ2-7
v_gene: TRBV27
d_gene: TRBD1

CDR3aa: CSARPLSGTGSDIQYF
CDR3nt: TGCAGTGCTAGACCTCTCTCCGGGACGGGCTCGGACATTCAGTACTTC
abundance: NA
j_gene: TRBJ2-4
v_gene: TRBV20-1
d_gene: NA

CDR3aa: CASGRRQGQALYGYTF
CDR3nt: TGTGCCAGCGGTCGAAGACAGGGGCAAGCCCTATATGGCTACACCTTC
abundance: few
j_gene: TRBJ1-2
v_gene: TRBV6-2/TRBV6-3
d_gene: TRBD1

CDR3aa: CASSFRGGNTEAFF
CDR3nt: TGCGCCAGCAGCTTCAGGGGCGGGAACACTGAAGCTTTCTTT
abundance: NA
j_gene: TRBJ1-1
v_gene: TRBV5-1
d_gene: NA

CDR3aa: CASTIAGGPHFGETQYF
CDR3nt: TGCGCCAGCACTATAGCGGGGGGCCCGCACTTTGGGGAGACCCAGTACTTC
abundance: NA
j_gene: TRBJ2-5
v_gene: TRBV5-1
d_gene: TRBD2

CDR3aa: CSARDAGGPEEQYF
CDR3nt: TGCAGTGCTAGAGACGCGGGAGGGCCGGAGGAGCAGTACTTC
abundance: NA
j_gene: TRBJ2-5
v_gene: TRBV20-1
d_gene: TRBD2